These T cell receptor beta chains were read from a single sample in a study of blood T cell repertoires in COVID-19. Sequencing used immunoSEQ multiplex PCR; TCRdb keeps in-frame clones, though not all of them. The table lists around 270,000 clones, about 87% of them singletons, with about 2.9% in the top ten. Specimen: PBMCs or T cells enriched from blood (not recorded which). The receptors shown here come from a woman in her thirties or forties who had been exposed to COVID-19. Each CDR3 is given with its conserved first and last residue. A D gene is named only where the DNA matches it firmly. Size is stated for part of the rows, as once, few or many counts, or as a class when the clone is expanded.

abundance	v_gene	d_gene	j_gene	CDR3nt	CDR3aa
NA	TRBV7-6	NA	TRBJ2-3	TGTGCCAGCAGCTTATACCCCCCGGGACAACCGGAAGGCACAGATACGCAGTATTTT	CASSLYPPGQPEGTDTQYF
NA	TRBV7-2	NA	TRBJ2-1	TGTGCCAGCAGCTTATCACCAGGGCTCAATGAGCAGTTCTTC	CASSLSPGLNEQFF
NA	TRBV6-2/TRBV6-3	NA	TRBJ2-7	TGTGCCAGCAGTTACAGGCCAGGGAAAGTTGGTGAGCAGTACTTC	CASSYRPGKVGEQYF
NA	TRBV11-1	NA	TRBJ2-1	TGTGCCAGCAGCCGCGGGAAGGATGAGCAGTTCTTC	CASSRGKDEQFF
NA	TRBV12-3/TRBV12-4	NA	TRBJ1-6	TGTGCCATCGCGATTACAGGCAATTCACCCCTCCACTTT	CAIAITGNSPLHF
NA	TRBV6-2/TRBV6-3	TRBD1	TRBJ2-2	TGTGCCAGCAGTGCGCCGGGACAGGGTCACGGGGAGCTGTTTTTT	CASSAPGQGHGELFF
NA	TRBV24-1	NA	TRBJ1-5	TGTGCCACCAGTGACCCATCCAGGGGTGAGCAGCCCCAGCATTTT	CATSDPSRGEQPQHF
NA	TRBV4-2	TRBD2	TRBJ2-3	TGTGCCAGCAGCCAAGACCGACTAGCGGGAGGGCCGGGTAGTAGAGATACGCAGTATTTT	CASSQDRLAGGPGSRDTQYF
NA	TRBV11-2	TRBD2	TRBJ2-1	TGTGCCAGCAGCTTAGGGACTAGTCGGTTGCGGCAGTTCTTC	CASSLGTSRLRQFF
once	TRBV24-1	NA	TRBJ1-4	TGTGCCACCAGTGACAGCGATGCAACTAATGAAAAACTGTTTTTT	CATSDSDATNEKLFF
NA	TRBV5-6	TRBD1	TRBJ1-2	TGTGCCAGCAGCTCCGGGACAGAAGGCTACACCTTC	CASSSGTEGYTF
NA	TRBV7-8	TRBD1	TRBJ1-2	TGTGCCAGCAGCGTTACAGGGGGGTCCCGATATGGCTACACCTTC	CASSVTGGSRYGYTF
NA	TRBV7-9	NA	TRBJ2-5	TGTGCCAGCAGCTTCGTCCCCCCCTTATTGGAGACCCAGTACTTC	CASSFVPPLLETQYF